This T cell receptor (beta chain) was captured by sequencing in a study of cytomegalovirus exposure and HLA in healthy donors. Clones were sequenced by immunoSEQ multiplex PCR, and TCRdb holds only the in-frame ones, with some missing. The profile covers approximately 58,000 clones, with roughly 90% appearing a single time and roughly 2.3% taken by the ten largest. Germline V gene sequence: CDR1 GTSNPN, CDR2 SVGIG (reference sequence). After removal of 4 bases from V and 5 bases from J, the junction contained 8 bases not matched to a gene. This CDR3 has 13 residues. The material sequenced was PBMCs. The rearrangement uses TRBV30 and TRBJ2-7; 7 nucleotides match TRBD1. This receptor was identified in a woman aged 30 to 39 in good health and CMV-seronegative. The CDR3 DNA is TGTGCCTGGAAGACAGGGATTTGGAACGAGCAGTACTTC. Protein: CAWKTGIWNEQYF.